These T cell receptor beta chains were read from a single sample in a study of long-term antiretroviral therapy in people with HIV. Only in-frame clones appear in the TCRdb table, and some are missing; sequencing was by immunoSEQ multiplex PCR. Here the sample spans about 25,000 clones, about 88% being singletons. The material sequenced was unsorted PBMCs, taken 1.9 years after starting antiretroviral therapy. These receptors all stem from a woman aged 25-40 years with HIV. The CDR3 runs from the conserved cysteine through the conserved F or W.

v_call	j_call	cdr3_aa
TRBV9	TRBJ1-2	CASSGLAGARGYTF
TRBV5-1	TRBJ1-5	CASSLGGYSNQPQHF
TRBV10-2	TRBJ2-1	CASKFAGYNEQFF
TRBV10-2	TRBJ2-1	CASSESTGTPANEQFF
TRBV20-1	TRBJ1-2	CSALRAGGYTF
TRBV13	TRBJ2-2	CASSPTQNTGELFF
TRBV5-1	TRBJ1-6	CASAGGFGSPLHF
TRBV7-2	TRBJ2-1	CASSQKLGLGMNEQFF
TRBV18	TRBJ1-1	CASSPNRDTLMNTEAFF
TRBV5-1	TRBJ1-2	CASSLEAGGQGYGYTF
TRBV7-7	TRBJ2-5	CASSAGLAQETQYF
TRBV11-2	TRBJ1-3	CASSLGMGRMIGNTIYF
TRBV10-2	TRBJ1-1	CASSDLLRAGTEAFF
TRBV6-1	TRBJ1-2	CASSENTAAFYGYTF
TRBV21-1	TRBJ1-5	CASSMRTETLSNQPQHF
TRBV5-1	TRBJ1-5	CASSPGLSNQPQHF
TRBV6-6	TRBJ1-1	CASSYSEKNTEAFF
TRBV27	TRBJ1-2	CASSRPGTGRGYTF
TRBV2	TRBJ1-1	CASSETGPNAEAFF
TRBV5-6	TRBJ1-1	CASSLVGGNTEAFF